The clone carrying this T cell receptor (beta chain) was observed many times. Antigen specificity is unknown. One entry per CDR3 protein results from TCRdb running MiXCR on the reads. Of over 250,000 distinct CDR3 sequences listed, about 20% are singletons. The data stem from a study of T cell repertoires in cytomegalovirus infection. About the study: In public TCR beta signatures, there were indications of both CMV infection and matching HLA type. General study findings and limits: Adding up the frequency of public TCR beta families identified people who carried CMV plus the relevant HLA. In two of eight donors, the top clonotype was HLA-C-restricted CMV-specific.

The CDR3 runs 13 residues. Trimming took 0 bases from V and 8 from J, leaving 8 bases between them. CDR1 and CDR2 from the germline V gene are SGHTA and FQGNSA. The sample in question was cultured PBMCs, obtained from culture after CMV antigen stimulation. The sequence came from a human donor in good health (CMV status not recorded). Some clones in this sample may be carry-over from other donors' samples. The V call is TRBV7-2, the J call TRBJ2-1; D is unresolved. As DNA, the CDR3 is TGTGCCAGCAGCTTAGCGCTGAGAGATGAGCAGTTCTTC. Protein sequence: CASSLALRDEQFF.